The rows below give T cell receptor beta chains drawn from one sample of a study of Graves' ophthalmopathy and Graves' hyperthyroidism. MiXCR, applied by TCRdb to the multiplex PCR reads, yields one record per CDR3 protein. The sample comprises 300,000 or so distinct CDR3 sequences, about a sixth of which are singletons, and 9% to 15% rests with the top ten. The sequenced material came from peripheral blood. Receptors were obtained from an adult man with Graves' ophthalmopathy. The CDR3 runs from the conserved cysteine through the conserved F or W. Fields, in order: CDR3 length, J gene, clone size, V gene, D gene, CDR3 DNA, CDR3 protein. The D gene is left open where the match is weak. Clone size is given for some rows only: seen once, a few or many times, or a class if the clone is expanded.

>15|TRBJ2-7|many|TRBV12-3/TRBV12-4|TRBD2
TGTGCCAGCAGTCGCGGGACTAGCGGGATGGGCGAGCAGTACTTC
CASSRGTSGMGEQYF
>14|TRBJ2-7|many|TRBV5-1|NA
TGCGCCAGCAGCCCCCGGTTGGTCGCCTACGAGCAGTACTTC
CASSPRLVAYEQYF
>12|TRBJ2-5|many|TRBV19|TRBD1
TGTGCCAGTAGACAGGGGGAAGAGACCCAGTACTTC
CASRQGEETQYF
>14|TRBJ1-1|many|TRBV20-1|NA
TGCAGTGCTCCCCCCCAGAGTTTAAGGACTGAAGCTTTCTTT
CSAPPQSLRTEAFF
>18|TRBJ1-1|many|TRBV9|NA
TGTGCCAGCAGCGTAGGAGTCACCGGTACGGGGTTTGTCACTGAAGCTTTCTTT
CASSVGVTGTGFVTEAFF
>13|TRBJ2-7|many|TRBV4-1|NA
TGCGCCAGCAGCCAATGGGAAGTTCACGAGCAGTACTTC
CASSQWEVHEQYF
>14|TRBJ2-2|many|TRBV30|NA
TGTGCCTGGAGTCGGGACTTTAACACCGGGGAGCTGTTTTTT
CAWSRDFNTGELFF
>11|TRBJ1-1|many|TRBV6-5|NA
TGTGCCAGCAGTAACCGACAGGAAGCTTTCTTT
CASSNRQEAFF
>13|TRBJ2-7|NA|TRBV20-1|NA
TGCAGTGCTAGTCCCGGACTAACCTACGAGCAGTACTTC
CSASPGLTYEQYF
>17|TRBJ2-2|many|TRBV15|TRBD1
TGTGCCACCAGCAGAGGCAGGACAGGAACGCCTACCGGGGAGCTGTTTTTT
CATSRGRTGTPTGELFF
>13|TRBJ2-5|NA|TRBV12-3/TRBV12-4|NA
TGTGCCAGCAGTGTGGGACCGCAGGGGACCCAGTACTTC
CASSVGPQGTQYF
>14|TRBJ2-7|many|TRBV2|TRBD2
TGTGCCAGCAGTGAGGGAGCGGGAGCGAGAGAGCAGTACTTC
CASSEGAGAREQYF
>13|TRBJ1-6|many|TRBV30|TRBD1
TGTGCCTGGGGACAGGGAATAGGTTCACCCCTCCACTTT
CAWGQGIGSPLHF
>16|TRBJ2-5|many|TRBV24-1|TRBD1
TGTGCCACCAGTGAGCATACCGGGACAGGGGTTGAGACCCAGTACTTC
CATSEHTGTGVETQYF
>16|TRBJ2-2|many|TRBV12-3/TRBV12-4|NA
TGTGCCAGCAGTTCCAGCGATAGGGCAAACACCGGGGAGCTGTTTTTT
CASSSSDRANTGELFF
>13|TRBJ1-1|NA|TRBV6-2/TRBV6-3|NA
TGTGCCAGCAGCCTGACAGCGGCCCCTGAAGCTTTCTTT
CASSLTAAPEAFF
>17|TRBJ2-2|many|TRBV12-3/TRBV12-4|TRBD2
TGTGCCAGCAGGATACTAGCGGGAGGGCCACGGACCGGGGAGCTGTTTTTT
CASRILAGGPRTGELFF
>14|TRBJ2-5|many|TRBV6-5|NA
TGTGCCAGCAGTAGGACCTTGAGGGGGGAGACCCAGTACTTC
CASSRTLRGETQYF
>15|TRBJ1-6|few|TRBV2|NA
TGTGCCAGCAGTGAAGGTTCCCACGTGGGCTCACCCCTCCACTTT
CASSEGSHVGSPLHF
>14|TRBJ1-6|many|TRBV7-2|TRBD1
TGTGCCAGCAGCTCTTCAGGGGGTTATTCACCCCTCCACTTT
CASSSSGGYSPLHF
>11|TRBJ2-7|many|TRBV10-3|TRBD1
TGTGCCATCTACGGGACAGGGAAGCAGTACTTC
CAIYGTGKQYF
>14|TRBJ1-2|many|TRBV20-1|NA
TGCAGTGGGGGCGGACCAGGACAGAGCTATGGCTACACCTTC
CSGGGPGQSYGYTF
>15|TRBJ2-7|NA|TRBV7-3|NA
TGTGCCAGCAGCTTAGCGGGCGGGACACTGTACGAGCAGTACTTC
CASSLAGGTLYEQYF
>16|TRBJ2-5|NA|TRBV7-2|NA
TGTGCCAGCAGCTTAGTAGGGGGGGGCCCGCCCGAGACCCAGTACTTC
CASSLVGGGPPETQYF
>16|TRBJ2-1|many|TRBV11-2|NA
TGTGCCAGCAGCCTGAGGCAGGGGGGGTCCTACAATGAGCAGTTCTTC
CASSLRQGGSYNEQFF
>15|TRBJ2-4|NA|TRBV20-1|TRBD2
TGCAGTGCTCGGGGGACTAGCGGGACAATAGACATTCAGTACTTC
CSARGTSGTIDIQYF
>15|TRBJ1-5|many|TRBV20-1|TRBD1
TGCAGTGCTAACCCTCCCGGGACAGGGCGTCAGCCCCAGCATTTT
CSANPPGTGRQPQHF
>14|TRBJ1-6|many|TRBV2|TRBD1
TGTGCCAGCAGTGTTCAACAGGGGAGCTCACCCCTCCACTTT
CASSVQQGSSPLHF